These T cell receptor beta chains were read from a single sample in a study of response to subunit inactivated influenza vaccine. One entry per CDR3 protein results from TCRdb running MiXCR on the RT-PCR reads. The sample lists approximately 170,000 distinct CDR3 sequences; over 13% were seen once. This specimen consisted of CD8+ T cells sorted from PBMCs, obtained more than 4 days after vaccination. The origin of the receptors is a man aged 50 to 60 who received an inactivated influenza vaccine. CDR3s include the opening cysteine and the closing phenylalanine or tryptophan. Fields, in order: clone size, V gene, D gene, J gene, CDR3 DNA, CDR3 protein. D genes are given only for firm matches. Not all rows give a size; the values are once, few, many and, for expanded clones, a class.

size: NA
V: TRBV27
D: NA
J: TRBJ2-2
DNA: TGTGCCAGCAGCTCGACTCGGGGGACCGGGGAGCTGTTTTTT
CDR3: CASSSTRGTGELFF

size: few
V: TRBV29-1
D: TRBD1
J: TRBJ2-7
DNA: TGCAGCGTGCGGGACAGGGAAAACTACGAGCAGTACTTC
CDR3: CSVRDRENYEQYF

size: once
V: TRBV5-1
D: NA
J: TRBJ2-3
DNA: TGCGCCAGCAGCTTGGGGGACATTGCTAGCACAGATACGCAGTATTTT
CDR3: CASSLGDIASTDTQYF

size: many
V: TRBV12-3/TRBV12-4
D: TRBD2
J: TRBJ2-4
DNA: TGTGCCAGCAGTCCCGGGACTAGCGCCAAAAACATTCAGTACTTC
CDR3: CASSPGTSAKNIQYF

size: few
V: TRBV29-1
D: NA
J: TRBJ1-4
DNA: TGCAGCGTTTTGGGGACCACCGGGGCCGTGAATGAAAAACTGTTTTTT
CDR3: CSVLGTTGAVNEKLFF

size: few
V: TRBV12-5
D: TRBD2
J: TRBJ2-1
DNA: TGTGCTAGTGGTTTGGGAGGCCCCTGGCGAGCGGGGGACAATGAGCAGTTCTTC
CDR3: CASGLGGPWRAGDNEQFF

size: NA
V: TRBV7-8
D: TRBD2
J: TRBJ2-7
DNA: TGTGCCAGCAGCTCAGCCCCGGGAGGAGACTCCTACGAGCAGTACTTC
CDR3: CASSSAPGGDSYEQYF

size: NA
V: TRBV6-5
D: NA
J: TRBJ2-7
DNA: TGTGCCAGCAGTTTCGGGCAGCCGTACGAGCAGTACTTC
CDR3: CASSFGQPYEQYF

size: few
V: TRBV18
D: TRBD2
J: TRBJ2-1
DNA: TGTGCCAGCTCACCACCGGCCGGGGGGAATGAGCAGTTCTTC
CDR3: CASSPPAGGNEQFF

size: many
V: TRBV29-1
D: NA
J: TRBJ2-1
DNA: TGCAGCGTTGAGTTAAGGGGCCGGGCGAATGAGCAGTTCTTC
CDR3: CSVELRGRANEQFF

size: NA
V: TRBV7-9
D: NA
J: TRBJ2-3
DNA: TGTGCCAGCGAAGACAAGGGCACAGATACGCAGTATTTT
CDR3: CASEDKGTDTQYF

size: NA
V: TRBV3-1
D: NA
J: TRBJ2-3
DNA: TGTGCCAGCAGCCAAGGTGTGGGAGGTGGAGATACGCAGTATTTT
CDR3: CASSQGVGGGDTQYF

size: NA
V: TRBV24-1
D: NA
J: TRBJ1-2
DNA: TGTGCCACCAGTGATTTTTCAGCTAACTATGGCTACACCTTC
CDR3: CATSDFSANYGYTF

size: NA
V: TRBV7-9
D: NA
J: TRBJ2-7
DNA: TGTGCCAGCAGCTTAGTCCGGGACGGATCCTACGAGCAGTACTTC
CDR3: CASSLVRDGSYEQYF

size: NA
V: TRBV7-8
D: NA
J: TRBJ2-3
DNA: TGTGCCAGCGTTGGGGCAGGGGGCACAGATACGCAGTATTTT
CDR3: CASVGAGGTDTQYF

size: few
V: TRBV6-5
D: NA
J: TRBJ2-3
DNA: TGTGCCAGCAGTTACTCGGGCAGGGGATCGACAGATACGCAGTATTTT
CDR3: CASSYSGRGSTDTQYF

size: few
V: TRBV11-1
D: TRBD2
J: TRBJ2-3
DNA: TGTGCCAGCAGGCAACAGGGGGAGGCTAGCGGGAGATTAACAGATACGCAGTATTTT
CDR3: CASRQQGEASGRLTDTQYF

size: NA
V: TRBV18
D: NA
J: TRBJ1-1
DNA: TGTGCCAGCTCACTAGGGGCGAGCACTGAAGCTTTCTTT
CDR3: CASSLGASTEAFF

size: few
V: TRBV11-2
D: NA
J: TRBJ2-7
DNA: TGTGCCAGCAGCTTAGATCTAGGGCAGGGCTTACTCTACGAGCAGTACTTC
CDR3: CASSLDLGQGLLYEQYF

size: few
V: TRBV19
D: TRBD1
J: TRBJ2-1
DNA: TGTGCCAGTAGCTCAGGGGGACCAACCTACAATGAGCAGTTCTTC
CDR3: CASSSGGPTYNEQFF

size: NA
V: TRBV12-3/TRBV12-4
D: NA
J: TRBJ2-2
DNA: TGTGCCAGCAGTTCATGGGTTCATTCGAACACCGGGGAGCTGTTTTTT
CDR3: CASSSWVHSNTGELFF

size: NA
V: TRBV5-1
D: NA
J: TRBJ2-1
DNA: TGCGCCAGCAGTGAGGGGGGCCTTATTTATGAGCAGTTCTTC
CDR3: CASSEGGLIYEQFF

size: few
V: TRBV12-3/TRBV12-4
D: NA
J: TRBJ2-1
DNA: TGTGCCAGCAGTTTTTTCCGGGGCACCTACAATGAGCAGTTCTTC
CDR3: CASSFFRGTYNEQFF

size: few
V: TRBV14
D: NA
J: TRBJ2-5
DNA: TGTGCCAGCAGCCAAAGGGAAGAGACCCAGTACTTC
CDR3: CASSQREETQYF

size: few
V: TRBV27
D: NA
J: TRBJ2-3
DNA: TGTGCCAGCAGTTTAGTGACCCACACAGATACGCAGTATTTT
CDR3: CASSLVTHTDTQYF

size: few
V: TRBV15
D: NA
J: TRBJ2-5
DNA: TGTGCCACCAGAAGTAATCCCGGCAGGGCTGAGACCCAGTACTTC
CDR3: CATRSNPGRAETQYF

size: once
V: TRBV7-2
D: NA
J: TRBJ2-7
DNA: TGTGCCAGCAGCCCGACTGGGCCCTCCTACGAGCAGTACTTC
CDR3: CASSPTGPSYEQYF

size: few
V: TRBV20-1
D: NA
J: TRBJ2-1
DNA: TGCAGTGCTAGAGATCCCCCGACGGCTAGCTCCTACAATGAGCAGTTCTTC
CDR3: CSARDPPTASSYNEQFF

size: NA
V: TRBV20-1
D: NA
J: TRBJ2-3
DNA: TGCAGTGCTAGACCCGGGACTAGCACAGATACGCAGTATTTT
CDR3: CSARPGTSTDTQYF

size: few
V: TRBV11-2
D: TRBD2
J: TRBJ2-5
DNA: TGTGCCAGCAGCTCCGGGACTAGCAGGGTACCGCGGGAGACCCAGTACTTC
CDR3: CASSSGTSRVPRETQYF

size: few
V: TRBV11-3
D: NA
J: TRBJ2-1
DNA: TGTGCCAGTAAGCCCCCGGACAATGAGCAGTTCTTC
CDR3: CASKPPDNEQFF

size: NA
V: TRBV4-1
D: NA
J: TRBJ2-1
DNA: TGCGCCAGCAGCTCAGGAGGGGGTCTGGCAATCGGGCAGTTCTTC
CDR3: CASSSGGGLAIGQFF

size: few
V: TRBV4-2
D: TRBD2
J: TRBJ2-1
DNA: TGTGCCAGCAGCCAAGATGGGTTAGGACTAGCGGGTTACAATGAGCAGTTCTTC
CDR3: CASSQDGLGLAGYNEQFF

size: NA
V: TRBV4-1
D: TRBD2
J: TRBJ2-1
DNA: TGCGCCAGCGGCCACCCGGGACTAGCGGCCTCCTACAATGAGCAGTTCTTC
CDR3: CASGHPGLAASYNEQFF

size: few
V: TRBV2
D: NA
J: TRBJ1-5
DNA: TGTGCCAGCAGTGAAGTCGGCAGGGGCCCAAATCAGCCCCAGCATTTT
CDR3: CASSEVGRGPNQPQHF

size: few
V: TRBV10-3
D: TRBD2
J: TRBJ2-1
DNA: TGTGCCATCAGTGAGTCGCAAGCGGGGACGGGAAATGAGCAGTTCTTC
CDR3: CAISESQAGTGNEQFF

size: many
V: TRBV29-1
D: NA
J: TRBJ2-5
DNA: TGCAGCGTTGAAGGCGGGACCGCGCAAGAGACCCAGTACTTC
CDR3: CSVEGGTAQETQYF

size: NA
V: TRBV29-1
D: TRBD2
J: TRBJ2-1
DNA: TGCAGCGTTGAATCCCGGACTAGCTCCTACAATGAGCAGTTCTTC
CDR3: CSVESRTSSYNEQFF

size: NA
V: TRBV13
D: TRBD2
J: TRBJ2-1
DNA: TGTGCCAGCACTGCGGGAGGTAACTACAATGAGCAGTTCTTC
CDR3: CASTAGGNYNEQFF

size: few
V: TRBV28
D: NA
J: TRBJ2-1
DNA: TGTGCCAGCCTCTCTTCGGATTACAATGAGCAGTTCTTC
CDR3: CASLSSDYNEQFF

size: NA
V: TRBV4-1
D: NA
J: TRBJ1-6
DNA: TGCGCCAGCAGCCCCGGCCAGGAGATTAATTCACCCCTCCACTTT
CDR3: CASSPGQEINSPLHF

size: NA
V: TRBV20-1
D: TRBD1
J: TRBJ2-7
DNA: TGCAGTGCTAGATTCACCGGGACAGGGCGATACGAGCAGTACTTC
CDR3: CSARFTGTGRYEQYF

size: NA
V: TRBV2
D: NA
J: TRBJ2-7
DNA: TGTGCCAGCAGTCCCCAAGGCTACTACGAGCAGTACTTC
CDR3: CASSPQGYYEQYF